This entry lists 19 T cell receptor beta chains sequenced from one sample in a study of cytomegalovirus exposure and HLA in healthy donors. The PCR employed 60 Vbeta primers together with 13 Jbeta primers. Method: immunoSEQ multiplex PCR; TCRdb's copy keeps in-frame clones and lacks some. The sample contains 120,000 or so clones, over 75% of which appear only once. The material sequenced was PBMCs. Every receptor here comes from a human donor in good health.

The chain joins TRBV5-4 to TRBJ2-7, with 9 bases fitting TRBD1. In germline, CDR1 is SGHNT, CDR2 YYREEE (reference sequence). V lost 6 bases, J lost 5 bases, and 9 bases stayed unmatched. This CDR3 region has 14 residues. CDR3 in amino acids: CASTPGQGSNEQYF. The CDR3 nucleotides read TGTGCCAGCACCCCGGGACAGGGTTCCAACGAGCAGTACTTC.

V and J are TRBV27 and TRBJ2-5; 7 nucleotides align to TRBD1. The V segment lost 5 bases and the J segment 6 bases; nucleotides outside the gene matches: 6. The CDR3 is 13 residues long. Germline V gene data show CDR1 as MNHEY and CDR2 as SMNVEV (reference sequence). CDR3 residues: CASSPEQGKTQYF. The CDR3 DNA follows: TGTGCCAGCAGTCCGGAACAGGGGAAGACCCAGTACTTC.

This clone showed up just once. The rearrangement links TRBV10-3 to TRBJ1-1; 7 positions agree with TRBD1. V lost 10 bases and J lost 4; bases outside the gene matches: 12. Germline V gives CDR1 ENHRY, CDR2 SYGVKD. The CDR3 is made up of 14 amino acids. The CDR3, as DNA: TGTGCCACCCGCCCGTTACAGGGGAGCACTGAAGCTTTCTTT. Translated, it gives CATRPLQGSTEAFF.

This clone was detected once. This sequence joins TRBV4-2 and TRBJ2-1; 9 nucleotides align to TRBD1. The germline V gene encodes CDR1 LGHNA and CDR2 YNFKEQ. Losses at the gene ends were 4 bases for V and 8 bases for J; bases not matched to a gene: 3. The CDR3 runs 13 residues. The CDR3, as DNA: TGTGCCAGCAGCCTGGGACAGGGCGATGAGCAGTTCTTC. Protein sequence: CASSLGQGDEQFF.

At least ten counts were recorded for this clone. The chain is built from TRBV10-3 and TRBJ2-7, with 11 nucleotides matching TRBD2. This CDR3 spans 18 amino acids. The germline V gene encodes CDR1 ENHRY and CDR2 SYGVKD. Trimming at V came to 6 bases and at J to 5 bases, leaving 18 bases not matched to a gene. CDR3 nucleotide sequence: TGTGCCATCAGCGAGGGGGACAAAAGACTAGCGGGAATCGACGAGCAGTACTTC. Amino acids: CAISEGDKRLAGIDEQYF.

Comment on this clone: The same CDR3 can be traced to other DNA sequences in this sample. This sequence joins TRBV19 and TRBJ1-4, with D perhaps matching TRBD1 (5 bases). This CDR3 spans 18 amino acids. Per germline, CDR1 LNHDA and CDR2 SQIVND (reference sequence). V was trimmed by 4 bases and J by 8 bases, leaving 26 bases between them. The CDR3 region has the DNA TGTGCCAGTAGTAGGACGCCCCGTGGGGGAGGAGAACGGGAAAAACTGTTTTTT. Protein product: CASSRTPRGGGEREKLFF.

V is TRBV25-1 and J is TRBJ1-6; D gene unclear. The ends were cut back, 7 bases at V and 5 bases at J, with 9 bases in the middle. Germline values: CDR1 MGHDK, CDR2 SYGVNS. The CDR3 is made up of 13 amino acids. In nucleotides, the CDR3 is TGTGCCAGCATAGCCGGTAATAATTCACCCCTCCACTTT. Translated: CASIAGNNSPLHF.

The rearrangement links TRBV6-1 to TRBJ2-7, with D maybe TRBD1 (6 bases). Germline V gene sequence: CDR1 MNHNS, CDR2 SASEGT. This CDR3 is 14 amino acids long. Deletions cut 8 bases from V and 2 bases from J, with 16 bases between. As DNA, the CDR3 is TGTGCCAGCTCTAAATGGAAGGGGGCCTACGAGCAGTACTTC. Amino acids: CASSKWKGAYEQYF.

This rearrangement joins TRBV5-5 to TRBJ2-7, with D uncertain. CDR3 length equals 14 residues. Per the germline V gene, CDR1 is SGHKS and CDR2 is YYEKEE (reference sequence). V lost 6 bases and J 0 bases, leaving 13 bases between the germline ends. The CDR3 spells CASMAGLLSYEQYF. The CDR3 nucleotides read TGTGCCAGCATGGCCGGGTTGCTCTCCTACGAGCAGTACTTC.

This clone is medium-sized in the sample. The chain recombines TRBV28 with TRBJ2-7; the match to TRBD2 covers 12 bases. Losses at the gene ends were 3 bases for V and 5 bases for J; bases not matched to a gene: 17. Germline CDR1 and CDR2: MDHEN and SYDVKM. The CDR3 has 19 residues. Here the CDR3 reads CASSFSSGRVKGGRDEQYF. In nucleotides, the CDR3 is TGTGCCAGCAGTTTTTCTAGCGGGAGGGTAAAGGGCGGTCGGGACGAGCAGTACTTC. Filled out from reference TRBV28 and TRBJ2-7, the complete variable domain reads DVKVTQSSRYLVKRTGEKVFLECVQDMDHENMFWYRQDPGLGLRLIYFSYDVKMKEKGDIPEGYSVSREKKERFSLILESASTNQTSMYLCASSFSSGRVKGGRDEQYFGPGTRLTVT.

This clone was found once. The V and J genes are TRBV4-1 and TRBJ2-3; possibly TRBD2 for D (6 bases). Germline V gene sequence: CDR1 MGHRA, CDR2 YSYEKL. This CDR3 is built from 13 residues. The V and J ends lost 1 base and 4 bases respectively, with 6 bases between them. CDR3 coding DNA: TGCGCCAGCAGCCAAGGACTAGCAGATACGCAGTATTTT. Protein sequence: CASSQGLADTQYF.

The J gene is TRBJ2-7, the V gene TRBV10-2, with D tentatively TRBD1 (6 bases). The CDR3 has 13 amino acids. CDR1 and CDR2 from the germline V gene are WSHSY and SAAADI. V was shortened by 5 bases and J by 3 bases, with 11 bases between the two germline ends. CDR3 in amino acids: CASSRQENYEQYF. The CDR3 region has the DNA TGCGCCAGCAGTCGACAGGAGAACTACGAGCAGTACTTC.

This chain links TRBV15 with TRBJ2-2; perhaps TRBD2 as D (6 bases). This CDR3 region has 16 residues. Trimming removed 3 bases at V and 5 bases at J, with 16 bases between. Germline V CDR1 and CDR2: LNHNV, YYDKDF (reference sequence). CDR3: CATSRLRDSPTGELFF. The CDR3, as DNA: TGTGCCACCAGCAGGCTGCGGGACTCGCCGACCGGGGAGCTGTTTTTT. Full variable domain (missing parts from reference TRBV15 and TRBJ2-2): DAMVIQNPRYQVTQFGKPVTLSCSQTLNHNVMYWYQQKSSQAPKLLFHYYDKDFNNEADTPDNFQSRRPNTSFCFLDIRSPGLGDTAMYLCATSRLRDSPTGELFFGEGSRLTVL.

The chain employs TRBV19 and TRBJ2-5; 12 nucleotides agree with TRBD1. The CDR3 extends over 14 amino acids. The germline V gene encodes CDR1 LNHDA and CDR2 SQIVND (reference sequence). Trimming took 5 bases from V and 4 from J; bases not matched to a gene: 2. DNA for the CDR3: TGTGCCAGTAGTGGGACAGGGGGCGCAGAGACCCAGTACTTC. Translation: CASSGTGGAETQYF.

This chain links TRBV5-1 with TRBJ2-1; 10 nucleotides line up with TRBD2. CDR3 length equals 15 residues. Trimming at V came to 0 bases and at J to 5 bases, leaving 2 bases not matched to a gene. Germline V gene sequence: CDR1 SGHRS, CDR2 YFSETQ. As DNA, the CDR3 is TGCGCCAGCAGCTTGGCACTAGCGGGAAACAATGAGCAGTTCTTC. Encoded protein: CASSLALAGNNEQFF.

The rearrangement joins TRBV19 to TRBJ2-1, with 7 bases identical to TRBD2. Germline V gene lookup returns CDR1 LNHDA and CDR2 SQIVND (reference sequence). This CDR3 is built from 14 residues. The J segment lost 2 bases and the V segment lost 10 bases, leaving 8 bases of the junction unmatched. The CDR3 sequence is CATREGLAYNEQFF. Here the CDR3 DNA reads TGTGCCACCAGGGAGGGGCTAGCCTACAATGAGCAGTTCTTC.

On this clone: One end of the junction does not line up with germline, which may come from a read error. The V gene is TRBV19, the J gene TRBJ2-4, with 7 bases lining up with TRBD2. CDR3 length equals 16 residues. Germline CDR1 is LNHDA and CDR2 is SQIVND (reference sequence). As DNA, the CDR3 is TGTGCCAGTAGTCCTCTAGCGGAACTAGCCAAAAACAGTCAGTACTTC. Its protein product is CASSPLAELAKNSQYF.

This sequence joins TRBV4-1 and TRBJ1-6, with 8 positions matching TRBD1. Per germline, CDR1 MGHRA and CDR2 YSYEKL. Unmatched junction bases numbered 8, after V lost 1 base and J lost 6 bases. The CDR3 loop spans 17 amino acids. CDR3 region: CASSQVLQGATNSPLHF. The CDR3 DNA reads TGCGCCAGCAGCCAAGTCCTTCAGGGGGCGACTAATTCACCCCTCCACTTT.

This clone showed up just a few times. The chain carries TRBV10-1 and TRBJ1-2, with a possible D match to TRBD1 (6 bases). Trimming removed 6 bases from V and 7 bases from J, with 18 bases in between. CDR1 WNHNN and CDR2 SYGVQD come from the germline V gene (reference sequence). The CDR3 consists of 14 residues. The CDR3 here is CASRGAPVRSGYTF. CDR3 sequence (DNA): TGCGCCAGCAGGGGGGCGCCAGTGCGCTCTGGCTACACCTTC.